This T cell receptor (beta chain) was captured by sequencing in a study of CD8+ T cells in alopecia areata (dated by TCRdb to 2016 to 2019). Some background on the complete study: Treated patients were enrolled in an open-label pilot trial of oral tofacitinib, 5 to 10 mg twice daily, for moderate-to-severe alopecia areata. Tofacitinib was administered for 6 to 18 months, and 6 months of follow-up off drug were then conducted to assess delayed response and recurrence. TCRbeta CDR3 regions were amplified by immunoSEQ multiplex PCR using 35 Vbeta forward and 13 Jbeta reverse primers. To study T cell clonal expansion in alopecia areata, the researchers applied high-throughput TCRbeta sequencing to both the C3H/HeJ mouse model and human patients. Human TCRbeta sequencing covered scalp tissue and sorted CD4+ and CD8+ peripheral blood T cells from patchy and totalis/universalis alopecia areata patients and healthy controls. Patients on tofacitinib were biopsied at baseline and after 4 and 24 weeks of treatment, and several of the patients also had a later scalp biopsy. In treated patients, disease severity was measured using the SALT score, which gives the percentage of scalp surface area affected. RNA was extracted with the PAXgene miRNA kit for fixed scalp, the miRNeasy kit for PBMCs, and the RNeasy kit for mouse skin. Scalp clonality was compared among normal scalp (n=4), patchy alopecia areata scalp (n=8), and alopecia totalis/universalis scalp (n=8).

Paper-wide results and their limitations: Compared with normal scalp, lesional scalp had higher clonality and more expanded CD8+ clones, particularly in alopecia totalis/universalis, a pattern that suggests antigenic drive. Tofacitinib significantly lowered scalp clonality and the number of expanded CD8+ clones among the top 100 scalp clones. Because the treated cohort was small and had just a single nonresponder, larger studies are needed to establish links between baseline CD8+ expansion and response. During tofacitinib treatment, many expanded lesional clones stuck around in both scalp and blood, and this persistence may partly explain why relapse happens after treatment is stopped. Scalp TCR repertoire analysis is complicated because resident alphabeta T cells in normal human skin are also sequenced, whereas mouse skin is dominated by gammadelta T cells. TCR sequences shared between patients were less clear than in mice, possibly partly because of HLA diversity in the patient population.

Concerning this clone itself: Its antigen target is currently unknown. No quality values exist for individual bases; no much larger clone is one base distant.

Libraries were made using the immunoSEQ multiplex PCR assay. To provide template for TCR sequencing, every sample had RNA extracted and reverse transcribed into cDNA. First-strand cDNA was synthesized with SuperScript III using a 2:1 mix of oligo-dT and random hexamers. A synthetic immune receptor repertoire was used to assess amplification bias, and residual bias was removed computationally. As for the original processing: Raw reads were preprocessed for error removal, and CDR3 was defined according to IMGT conventions as running from the conserved cysteine to phenylalanine. Clonality was calculated as 1 minus Shannon entropy normalized by log2 of the number of productive unique TCRs. Scalp TCRbeta sequences were cross-referenced with sorted blood CD4 and CD8 repertoires so that the CD4 or CD8 identity of scalp clones could be inferred. The source is immuneACCESS, and TCRdb retained only in-frame sequences with V and J called. Part of the clones is not carried over; for the studies checked, unresolved V genes explain less than half of this, and the remainder is unexplained. V and J calls and clone size follow that table, whereas D and trimming were derived from the DNA. This sample holds around 300,000 clones; around three fifths were observed only once. Together, the top ten hold more than 0.85% of the sample.

Per the publication, the treatment or condition label means: oral pan-JAK inhibitor, 5-10 mg twice daily. From alopecia areata patients, peripheral blood was collected along with lesional scalp punch biopsies. After PBMCs were isolated by density centrifugation and stained for CD3, CD4 and CD8, a FACSAria was used to sort CD4+ and CD8+ T cells. CDR1 and CDR2, looked up from the germline V gene, are MNHEY and SVGAGI. Spanning cysteine to phenylalanine, the CDR3 consists of 12 amino acids. Kept here is only the CDR3 DNA, which spans 36 bases and is read in frame from base 1. The V and J genes are TRBV6-5 and TRBJ2-5, and perhaps TRBD1 as D gene, on 5 matching bases. With the DNA end fitting TRBJ2-7 better, the J assignment may be wrong. The clonotype was recovered from a human donor with alopecia areata. The starting material was CD4+ T cells sorted from blood, obtained at approximately week 52, from a patient treated with tofacitinib. CDR3 reads: CATRTRYYEQYF. The sequenced DNA: TGTGCCACCCGGACACGATACTACGAGCAGTACTTC.